The 21 T cell receptor beta chains in this list originate from one sample, sequenced in a study of blood T cells in healthy people across ages (dated by TCRdb to the mid-2010s). The library was prepared using 5' RACE. Sequencer: Illumina HiSeq 2500. A second PCR of 7 to 11 cycles was performed with a sample-barcoded 5' primer and a J-beta primer mix. Using fastp at Q25 and MiXCR, TCRdb reprocessed the public reads and kept productive beta chains. When rows share a CDR3 protein, they turn into one entry using the most common DNA and genes. The sample data list around 1.5 million distinct CDR3 sequences, and around 36% of these were observed just once. Around 11% of the sample rests with the top ten. Source material: blood. The receptor set was obtained from a woman aged 30 to 39 in good health.

This clonotype was detected only a few times. The V and J genes are TRBV12-3 or TRBV12-4 and TRBJ1-5, with TRBD1 identical over 7 bases. Trimming cost V 2 bases and J 6 bases; bases outside gene matches: 1. This CDR3 has 13 residues. In nucleotides, the CDR3 is TGTGCCAGCAGTTTATACAGGGGTCAGCCCCAGCATTTT. Its protein product is CASSLYRGQPQHF.

The rearrangement links TRBV30 to TRBJ2-3; D not certain. This CDR3 is 15 amino acids long. V shed 4 bases and J shed 2 bases, with 16 bases lying between them. The germline V gene has CDR1 GTSNPN and CDR2 SVGIG (reference sequence). CDR3 amino acids: CAWMDRTLNTDTQYF. The DNA of the CDR3 is TGTGCCTGGATGGACCGGACCCTAAACACAGATACGCAGTATTTT.

This clonotype was counted only a few times. The chain joins TRBV10-3 to TRBJ1-6; tentatively, D is TRBD1 (5 bases). The V and J ends lost 8 bases and 2 bases respectively, with 13 bases between them. Germline CDR1 ENHRY, CDR2 SYGVKD. The CDR3 has 15 amino acids. CDR3 sequence: CAIQEGSPYNSPLHF. In DNA, the CDR3 is TGTGCCATCCAGGAGGGGAGCCCCTATAATTCACCCCTCCACTTT.

The rearrangement joins TRBV15 to TRBJ2-4; possible D gene TRBD2, 6 bases. The J call may not be correct, given that the DNA end is closer to TRBJ2-7. The CDR3 consists of 15 residues. Germline V gene lookup returns CDR1 LNHNV and CDR2 YYDKDF (reference sequence). CDR3: CATSRDPGGPYEQYF. CDR3 coding DNA: TGTGCCACCAGCAGAGATCCCGGAGGGCCGTACGAGCAGTACTTC.

This clonotype has ten or more counts. The chain joins TRBV15 to TRBJ2-3; no clear D. Germline CDR1 reads LNHNV; CDR2 reads YYDKDF (reference sequence). The V and J ends lost 1 base and 0 bases respectively, with 5 bases between them. The CDR3 spans 14 residues. DNA of the CDR3: TGTGCCACCAGCAGAGGTGGTAGCACAGATACGCAGTATTTT. Its translation is CATSRGGSTDTQYF.

This sequence joins TRBV9 and TRBJ1-1; 9 bases match TRBD1. The CDR3 extends over 15 amino acids. The germline gives CDR1 SGDLS, CDR2 YYNGEE. The V gene end was trimmed by 2 bases and the J gene end by 3 bases; junction bases not matched to a gene: 5. The CDR3 DNA is TGTGCCAGCAGCGTCGAGGACAGGGGAGACACTGAAGCTTTCTTT. Amino acids: CASSVEDRGDTEAFF. Supplemented by reference TRBV9 and TRBJ1-1, the full variable domain reads DSGVTQTPKHLITATGQRVTLRCSPRSGDLSVYWYQQSLDQGLQFLIQYYNGEERAKGNILERFSAQQFPDLHSELNLSSLELGDSALYFCASSVEDRGDTEAFFGQGTRLTVV.

A remark on this clonotype: The junction does not match germline at one end; this may be a read error. CDR3 sequence: CASSQDLGAGYEQYF. The CDR3 nucleotides are TGTGCTAGCAGCCAAGATTTAGGGGCCGGCTACGAGCAGTACTTC. V gene TRBV3-1 combines with J gene TRBJ2-7; D may be TRBD1 (5 bases). Germline CDR1 LGHDT, CDR2 YNNKEL (reference sequence). This CDR3 is built from 15 residues.

This clonotype was observed once. The chain has TRBV28 and TRBJ2-7, with D tentatively TRBD2 (5 bases). Trimming took off 4 bases at V and 2 bases at J, with 21 bases between the two ends. CDR3 length: 17 residues. CDR1 and CDR2 (germline): MDHEN, SYDVKM. The CDR3 bases are TGTGCCAGCAGTTCCTCTACCTTACTAGTTCTGACCTACGAGCAGTACTTC. Encoded protein: CASSSSTLLVLTYEQYF.

This clonotype occurred a few times. V is TRBV7-9 and J is TRBJ2-1, with 9 bases identical to TRBD1. V dropped 4 bases and J dropped 10; count of bases not matched to a gene: 8. CDR1 SEHNR and CDR2 FQNEAQ come from the germline V gene (reference sequence). CDR3 length equals 14 residues. In DNA form, the CDR3 reads TGTGCCAGCAGCTCCTCGGGACAGGGTGGCGAGCAGTTCTTC. It codes for CASSSSGQGGEQFF.

In regard to this clonotype: Germline is not matched at one junction end, which may reflect a read error. The genes are TRBV7-2 and TRBJ1-2; perhaps TRBD1 as D (5 bases). Germline loops: CDR1 SGHTA, CDR2 FQGNSA. The CDR3 consists of 12 residues. The CDR3 DNA follows: TGTGCCCGCAGCTTAGAGGGGTATGGCTACACCTTC. Translating gives CARSLEGYGYTF.

This clonotype was seen a handful of times. The chain is built from TRBV9 and TRBJ2-7; 8 nucleotides align to TRBD2. Per germline, CDR1 SGDLS and CDR2 YYNGEE. The CDR3 length is 15 residues. J gave up 2 bases and V 4 bases, and 8 bases lay outside the gene matches. The CDR3 loop reads CASSIGGDSTYEQYF. The DNA of the CDR3 is TGTGCCAGCAGCATCGGGGGGGACTCTACCTACGAGCAGTACTTC. Using reference TRBV9 and TRBJ2-7 for the parts outside the CDR3, the full variable domain is DSGVTQTPKHLITATGQRVTLRCSPRSGDLSVYWYQQSLDQGLQFLIQYYNGEERAKGNILERFSAQQFPDLHSELNLSSLELGDSALYFCASSIGGDSTYEQYFGPGTRLTVT.

The chain carries TRBV27 and TRBJ2-2; 7 nucleotides line up with TRBD1. The CDR3 covers 16 residues. CDR1 MNHEY and CDR2 SMNVEV come from the germline V gene (reference sequence). V shed 5 bases and J 6 bases; nucleotides not matched to a gene: 12. CDR3 in DNA: TGTGCCAGCAGTCCCATCACAGGGGCTGCCGCCGGGGAGCTGTTTTTT. As protein: CASSPITGAAAGELFF.

This chain joins TRBV3-1 and TRBJ2-5; 12 bases match TRBD1. With 5 bases clipped from V and 5 bases from J, the junction kept 9 bases outside the gene matches. Germline assignment: CDR1 LGHDT and CDR2 YNNKEL (reference sequence). The CDR3 extends over 16 amino acids. The CDR3 is CASSARDRGRQETQYF. The CDR3 nucleotides read TGTGCCAGCAGCGCCCGGGACAGGGGGCGCCAGGAGACCCAGTACTTC.

This clonotype has a handful of counts. This chain joins TRBV4-2 and TRBJ2-7, with unresolved D. This CDR3 spans 15 amino acids. The germline gives CDR1 LGHNA, CDR2 YNFKEQ. Trimming left V 8 bases short and J 3 bases short, with 20 bases between. CDR3 in DNA: TGTGCCAGCGGCACCCAGACGTTCGGAATCTACGAGCAGTACTTC. Protein product: CASGTQTFGIYEQYF.

This clonotype was seen at least ten times. The rearrangement joins TRBV29-1 to TRBJ2-1, with 12 bases identical to TRBD2. Germline assignment: CDR1 SQVTM and CDR2 ANQGSEA. V lost 5 bases, J lost 9 bases, and 5 bases stayed unmatched. The CDR3 covers 13 residues. CDR3 protein: CSVRLAGDVEQFF. The CDR3 DNA sequence: TGCAGCGTTCGACTAGCGGGAGACGTTGAGCAGTTCTTC.

CDR3 sequence: CASSFGRRVDTQYF. The CDR3 nucleotides are TGTGCCAGCAGCTTCGGTCGAAGGGTCGATACGCAGTATTTT. This chain uses TRBV5-5 with TRBJ2-3, with D uncertain. The germline V and J ends were trimmed by 2 bases and 6 bases, with 13 bases remaining between them. The CDR3 totals 14 residues. Germline values: CDR1 SGHKS, CDR2 YYEKEE (reference sequence).

This clonotype was seen ten or more times. V usage is TRBV5-1 and J usage is TRBJ2-5; D is perhaps TRBD1 (6 bases). Per germline, CDR1 SGHRS and CDR2 YFSETQ. The CDR3 totals 14 residues. V was pared by 4 bases and J by 6 bases, with 16 bases between. The CDR3 spells CASSDTGSLKTQYF. The CDR3 bases are TGCGCCAGCAGCGATACAGGGTCTCTGAAGACCCAGTACTTC.

V gene TRBV4-2 combines with J gene TRBJ2-7; D is unresolved. Looked up from germline, CDR1 is LGHNA and CDR2 is YNFKEQ. This CDR3 comprises 16 residues. The V end lost 3 bases, the J end lost 0 bases, and 15 bases lay between the germline ends. Here the CDR3 DNA reads TGTGCCAGCAGCCATCTAAGATCCCGGTACTCCTACGAGCAGTACTTC. This sequence encodes CASSHLRSRYSYEQYF.

V gene TRBV6-1 combines with J gene TRBJ2-1, with D unresolved. Germline values: CDR1 MNHNS, CDR2 SASEGT. Trimming removed 0 bases from V and 6 bases from J, with 6 bases in between. This CDR3 contains 13 residues. The CDR3 DNA sequence: TGTGCCAGCAGTGAAGCCCTCTGCAATGAGCAGTTCTTC. Translated, it gives CASSEALCNEQFF.

This chain joins TRBV6-1 and TRBJ1-2, with 11 bases matching TRBD1. This CDR3 is built from 15 residues. V was clipped by 5 bases and J by 4 bases; unmatched bases: 6. The germline gives CDR1 MNHNS, CDR2 SASEGT. The CDR3 nucleotides are TGTGCCAGCAGTCCATCCGGACAGGGGGCCTATGGCTACACCTTC. Amino acids: CASSPSGQGAYGYTF.

Of note for this clonotype: The junction departs from the called germline gene at one end, perhaps through a read error. The chain has TRBV7-6 and TRBJ2-3; 7 bases line up with TRBD1. CDR3 length equals 13 residues. Germline lookup yields CDR1 SGHVS and CDR2 FNYEAQ. The CDR3 DNA sequence: TGTGCCTCCTCAACGGCTTGGACAGGTACGCAGTATTTT. It encodes CASSTAWTGTQYF. The complete variable domain, with remaining parts taken from reference TRBV7-6 and TRBJ2-3, reads GAGVSQSPRYKVTKRGQDVALRCDPISGHVSLYWYRQALGQGPEFLTYFNYEAQQDKSGLPNDRFSAERPEGSISTLTIQRTEQRDSAMYRCASSTAWTGTQYFGPGTRLTVL.